This entry describes one T cell receptor (beta chain). This entry is derived from a study of shared clonotypes between healthy human individuals. TCRdb's table, derived via immunoSEQ multiplex PCR, lists solely in-frame clones and lacks some. The sample includes fewer than 400,000 clones, roughly 70% seen only once; the top ten take 10%. CDR1 is SGHAT and CDR2 is FQNNGV in the germline V gene. This CDR3 has 14 amino acids. Deletions cut 1 base from V and 7 bases from J, with 11 bases between. The specimen sequenced was memory CD4+ T cells sorted from blood. As for subset: CD45RA-negative fraction. The chain carries TRBV11-2 and TRBJ2-4, with D uncertain. The sequence was collected from a man aged 25-45 years in good health. CDR3 nucleotide sequence: TGTGCCAGCAGCTTAGTTGGTTGGGGTAACATTCAGTACTTC. Translation gives CASSLVGWGNIQYF.